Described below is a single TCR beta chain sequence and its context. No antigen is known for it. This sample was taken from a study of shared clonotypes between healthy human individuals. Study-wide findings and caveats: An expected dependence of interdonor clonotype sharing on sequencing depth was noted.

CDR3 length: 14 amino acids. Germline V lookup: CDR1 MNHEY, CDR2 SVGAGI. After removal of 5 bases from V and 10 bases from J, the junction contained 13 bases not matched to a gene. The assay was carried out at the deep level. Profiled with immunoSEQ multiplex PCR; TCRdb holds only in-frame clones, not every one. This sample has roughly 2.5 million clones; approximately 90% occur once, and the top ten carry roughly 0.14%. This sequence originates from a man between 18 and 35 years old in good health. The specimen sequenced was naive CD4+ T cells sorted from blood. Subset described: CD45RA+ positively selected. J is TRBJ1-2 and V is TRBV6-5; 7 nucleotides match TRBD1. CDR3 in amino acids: CASSRQGTAGTYTF. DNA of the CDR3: TGTGCCAGCAGTCGGCAGGGGACAGCGGGGACCTACACCTTC.